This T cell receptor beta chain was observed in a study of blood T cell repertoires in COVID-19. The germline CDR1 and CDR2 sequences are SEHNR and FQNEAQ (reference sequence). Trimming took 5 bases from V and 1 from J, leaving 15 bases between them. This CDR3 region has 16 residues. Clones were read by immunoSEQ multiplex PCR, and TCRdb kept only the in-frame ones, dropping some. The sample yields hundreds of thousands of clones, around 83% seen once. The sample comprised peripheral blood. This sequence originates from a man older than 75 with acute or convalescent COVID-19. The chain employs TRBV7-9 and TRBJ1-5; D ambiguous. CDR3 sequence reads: CASSPQVRVSNQPQHF. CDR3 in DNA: TGTGCCAGCAGCCCCCAGGTTCGAGTGAGCAATCAGCCCCAGCATTTT. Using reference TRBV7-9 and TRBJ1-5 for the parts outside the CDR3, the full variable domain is DTGVSQNPRHKITKRGQNVTFRCDPISEHNRLYWYRQTLGQGPEFLTYFQNEAQLEKSRLLSDRFSAERPKGSFSTLEIQRTEQGDSAMYLCASSPQVRVSNQPQHFGDGTRLSIL.